What follows is one T cell receptor beta chain and its context. These data come from a study of blood T cell repertoires in COVID-19. Germline lookup yields CDR1 MNHEY and CDR2 SVGAGI. This CDR3 has 14 amino acids. With 5 bases clipped from V and 4 bases from J, the junction kept 6 bases outside the gene matches. Here immunoSEQ multiplex PCR was the method, and the copy in TCRdb shows in-frame clones only, minus some. The sample lists about 200,000 clones; more than 75% were seen once. The sequenced sample consisted of peripheral blood. This TCR derives from a man aged 35 to 55 with active or convalescent COVID-19. This chain uses TRBV6-5 with TRBJ1-2, with 8 bases identical to TRBD1. In nucleotides, the CDR3 is TGTGCCAGCAGTACAGGGGGATTTAGCTATGGCTACACCTTC. This gives the protein CASSTGGFSYGYTF.